A single T cell receptor beta chain is shown here with its context. The data were produced by immunoSEQ multiplex PCR, yet TCRdb's version contains in-frame clones alone and is incomplete. Of some 65,000 clones listed, about nine tenths are singletons. This sample stems from a study of OX40 agonist ivuxolimab in advanced cancers. CDR1 and CDR2 from the germline V gene are SGHDT and YYEEEE. There are 17 residues in the CDR3. The sequencing used CD4+ or CD8+ T cells sorted from blood, collected in a trial of the OX40 agonist ivuxolimab. The chain links TRBV5-6 to TRBJ2-5, with D possibly being TRBD1 (6 bases). The closer fit of TRBJ2-7 to the DNA end suggests the J call may be wrong. This receptor was taken from an adult with an advanced solid tumor such as melanoma, head and neck, liver or kidney cancer. The CDR3: CASSSPRTDRSLYEQYF. In DNA, the CDR3 is TGTGCCAGCAGCTCCCCTCGGACAGACAGAAGTCTCTACGAGCAGTACTTC.